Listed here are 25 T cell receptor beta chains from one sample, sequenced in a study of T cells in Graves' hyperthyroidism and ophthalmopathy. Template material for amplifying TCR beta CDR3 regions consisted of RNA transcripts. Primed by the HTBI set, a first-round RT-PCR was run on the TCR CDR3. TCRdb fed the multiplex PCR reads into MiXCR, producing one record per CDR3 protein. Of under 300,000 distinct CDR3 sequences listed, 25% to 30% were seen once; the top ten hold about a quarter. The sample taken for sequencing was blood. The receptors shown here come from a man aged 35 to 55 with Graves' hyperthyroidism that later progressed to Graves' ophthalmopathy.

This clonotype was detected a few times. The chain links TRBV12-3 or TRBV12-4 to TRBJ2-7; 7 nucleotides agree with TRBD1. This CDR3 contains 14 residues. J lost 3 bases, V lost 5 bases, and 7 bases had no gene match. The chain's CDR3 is CASSPPTGFYEQYF. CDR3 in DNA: TGTGCCAGCAGTCCACCGACAGGGTTCTACGAGCAGTACTTC.

The CDR3, as DNA: TGTGCCAGCACCGAATGGACAGGGCGACTAACTTCCTACGAGCAGTACTTC. Protein product: CASTEWTGRLTSYEQYF. This chain uses TRBV6-1 with TRBJ2-7; 8 nucleotides align to TRBD1. V shed 7 bases and J 1 base; nucleotides not matched to a gene: 15. The CDR3 runs to 17 residues. Germline CDR1 and CDR2: MNHNS and SASEGT.

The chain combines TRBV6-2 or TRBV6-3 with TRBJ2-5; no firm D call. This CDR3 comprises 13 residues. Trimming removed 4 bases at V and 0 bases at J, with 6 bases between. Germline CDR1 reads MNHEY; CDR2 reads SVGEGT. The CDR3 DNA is TGTGCCAGCAGTTCCGCCGACCAAGAGACCCAGTACTTC. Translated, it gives CASSSADQETQYF.

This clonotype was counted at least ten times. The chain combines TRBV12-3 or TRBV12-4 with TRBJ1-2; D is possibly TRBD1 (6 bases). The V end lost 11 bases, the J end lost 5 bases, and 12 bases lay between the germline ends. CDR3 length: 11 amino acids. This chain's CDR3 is CAEGGRYGYTF. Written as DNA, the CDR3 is TGTGCCGAGGGGGGCAGGTATGGCTACACCTTC.

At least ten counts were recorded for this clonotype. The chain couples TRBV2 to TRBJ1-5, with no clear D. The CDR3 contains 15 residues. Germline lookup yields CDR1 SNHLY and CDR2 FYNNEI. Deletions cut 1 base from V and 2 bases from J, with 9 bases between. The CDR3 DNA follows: TGTGCCAGCAGTGAAGAGCACGGGGGCAATCAGCCCCAGCATTTT. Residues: CASSEEHGGNQPQHF.

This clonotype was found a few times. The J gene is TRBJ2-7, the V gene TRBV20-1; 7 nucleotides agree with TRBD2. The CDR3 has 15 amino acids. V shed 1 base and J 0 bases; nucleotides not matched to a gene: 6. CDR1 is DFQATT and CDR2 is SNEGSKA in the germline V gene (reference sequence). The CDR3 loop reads CSARAPGLNSYEQYF. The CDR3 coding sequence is TGCAGTGCTAGAGCCCCGGGACTAAACTCCTACGAGCAGTACTTC.

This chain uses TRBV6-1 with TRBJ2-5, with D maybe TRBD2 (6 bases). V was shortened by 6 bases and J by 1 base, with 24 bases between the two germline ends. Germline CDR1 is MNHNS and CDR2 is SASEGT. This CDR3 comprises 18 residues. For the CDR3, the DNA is TGTGCCAGCAGCCACCGGGGTAGCGGAGGACTACCCCAAGAGACCCAGTACTTC. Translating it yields CASSHRGSGGLPQETQYF.

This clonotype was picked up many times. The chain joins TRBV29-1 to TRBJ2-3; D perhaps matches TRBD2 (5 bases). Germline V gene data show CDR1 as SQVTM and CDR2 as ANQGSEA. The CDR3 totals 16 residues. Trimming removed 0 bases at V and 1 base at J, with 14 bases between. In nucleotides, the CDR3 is TGCAGCGTTGAAGACTCCGGAGGTCGGCGCACAGATACGCAGTATTTT. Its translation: CSVEDSGGRRTDTQYF.

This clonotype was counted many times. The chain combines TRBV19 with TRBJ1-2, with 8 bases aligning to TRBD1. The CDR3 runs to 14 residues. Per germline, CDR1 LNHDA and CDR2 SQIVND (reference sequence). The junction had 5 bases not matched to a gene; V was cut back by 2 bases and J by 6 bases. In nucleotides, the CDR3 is TGTGCCAGTAGTATACGGGACAGGATGAATGGCTACACCTTC. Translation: CASSIRDRMNGYTF.

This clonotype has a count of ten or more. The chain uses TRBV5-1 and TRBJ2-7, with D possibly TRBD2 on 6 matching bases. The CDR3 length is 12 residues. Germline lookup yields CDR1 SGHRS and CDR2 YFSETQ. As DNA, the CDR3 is TGCCCCGGAGTGGGGGGTCTCTACGAGCAGTACTTC. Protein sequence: CPGVGGLYEQYF. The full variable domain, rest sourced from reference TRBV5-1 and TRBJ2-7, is KAGVTQTPRYLIKTRGQQVTLSCSPISGHRSVSWYQQTPGQGLQFLFEYFSETQRNKGNFPGRFSGRQFSNSRSEMNVSTLELGDSALYLCPGVGGLYEQYFGPGTRLTVT.

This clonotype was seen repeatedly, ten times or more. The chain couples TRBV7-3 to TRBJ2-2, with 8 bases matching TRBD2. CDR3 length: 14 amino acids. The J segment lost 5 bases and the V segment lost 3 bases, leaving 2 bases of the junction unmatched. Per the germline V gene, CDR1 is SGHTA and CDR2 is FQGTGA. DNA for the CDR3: TGTGCCAGCAGCTTCCGGGGGGGAACCGGGGAGCTGTTTTTT. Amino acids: CASSFRGGTGELFF.

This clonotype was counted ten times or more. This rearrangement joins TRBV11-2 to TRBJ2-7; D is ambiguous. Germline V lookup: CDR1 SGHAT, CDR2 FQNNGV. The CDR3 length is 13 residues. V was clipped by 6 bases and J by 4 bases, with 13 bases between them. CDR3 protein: CASRSVRRYEQYF. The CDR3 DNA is TGTGCCAGCAGGTCTGTAAGGCGGTACGAGCAGTACTTC.

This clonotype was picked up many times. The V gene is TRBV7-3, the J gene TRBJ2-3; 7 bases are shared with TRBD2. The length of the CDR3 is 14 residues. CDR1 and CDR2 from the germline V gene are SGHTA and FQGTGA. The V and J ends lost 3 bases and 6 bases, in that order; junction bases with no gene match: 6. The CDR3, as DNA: TGTGCCAGCAGCTTCCGGGACTATTTGGATACGCAGTATTTT. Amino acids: CASSFRDYLDTQYF. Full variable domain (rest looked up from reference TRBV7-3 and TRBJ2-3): GAGVSQTPSNKVTEKGKYVELRCDPISGHTALYWYRQSLGQGPEFLIYFQGTGAADDSGLPNDRFFAVRPEGSVSTLKIQRTERGDSAVYLCASSFRDYLDTQYFGPGTRLTVL.

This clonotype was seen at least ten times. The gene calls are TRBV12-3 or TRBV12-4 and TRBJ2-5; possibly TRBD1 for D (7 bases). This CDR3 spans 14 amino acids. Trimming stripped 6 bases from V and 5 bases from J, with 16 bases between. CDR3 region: CASSPTAGGETQYF. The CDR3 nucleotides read TGTGCCAGCAGCCCTACTGCAGGGGGGGAGACCCAGTACTTC.

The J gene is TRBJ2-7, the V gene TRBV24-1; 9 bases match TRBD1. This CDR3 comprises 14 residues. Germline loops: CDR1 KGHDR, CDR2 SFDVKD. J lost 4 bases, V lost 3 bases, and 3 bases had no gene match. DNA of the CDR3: TGTGCCACCAGTGATGCCGGGACAGGGTACGAGCAGTACTTC. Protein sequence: CATSDAGTGYEQYF.

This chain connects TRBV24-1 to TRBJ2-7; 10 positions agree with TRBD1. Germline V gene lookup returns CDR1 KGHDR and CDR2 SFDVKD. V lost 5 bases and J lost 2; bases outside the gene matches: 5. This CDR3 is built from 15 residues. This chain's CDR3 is CATSGKGQGTYEQYF. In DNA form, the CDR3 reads TGTGCCACCAGTGGCAAGGGACAGGGGACCTACGAGCAGTACTTC.

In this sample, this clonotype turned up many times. The CDR3 sequence: CASSIGGTSGRGETQYF. CDR3 coding DNA: TGTGCCAGTAGTATAGGGGGGACTAGCGGGAGAGGAGAGACCCAGTACTTC. The rearrangement links TRBV19 to TRBJ2-5; 14 nucleotides agree with TRBD2. Germline-derived CDR1 and CDR2 are LNHDA and SQIVND (reference sequence). J was trimmed by 4 bases and V by 1 base; bases with no gene match: 5. CDR3 size: 17 residues.

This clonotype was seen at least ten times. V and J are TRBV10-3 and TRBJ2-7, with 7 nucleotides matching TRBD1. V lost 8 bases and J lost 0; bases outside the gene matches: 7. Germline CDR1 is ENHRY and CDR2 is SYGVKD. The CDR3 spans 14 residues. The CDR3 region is CAIGRDRSSYEQYF. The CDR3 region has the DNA TGTGCCATCGGTAGGGACAGAAGCTCCTACGAGCAGTACTTC.

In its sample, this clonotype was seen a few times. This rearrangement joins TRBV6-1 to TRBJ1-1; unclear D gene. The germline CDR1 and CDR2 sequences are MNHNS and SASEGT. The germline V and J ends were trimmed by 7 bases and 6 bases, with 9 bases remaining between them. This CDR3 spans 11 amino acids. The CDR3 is CASTLHPEAFF. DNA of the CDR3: TGTGCCAGCACCTTACACCCTGAAGCTTTCTTT.

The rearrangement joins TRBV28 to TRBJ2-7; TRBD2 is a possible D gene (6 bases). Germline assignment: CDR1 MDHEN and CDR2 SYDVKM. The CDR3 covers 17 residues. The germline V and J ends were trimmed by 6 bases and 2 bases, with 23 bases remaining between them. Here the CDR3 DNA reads TGTGCCAGCAGGCCAGGTCCGGGACTTCCCCAGGCCTACGAGCAGTACTTC. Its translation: CASRPGPGLPQAYEQYF.

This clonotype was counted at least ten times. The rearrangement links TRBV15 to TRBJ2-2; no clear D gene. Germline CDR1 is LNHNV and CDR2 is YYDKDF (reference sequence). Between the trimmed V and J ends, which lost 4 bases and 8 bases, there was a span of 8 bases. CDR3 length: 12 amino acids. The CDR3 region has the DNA TGTGCCACCAGCACGAACGTAGGGGAGCTGTTTTTT. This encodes CATSTNVGELFF.

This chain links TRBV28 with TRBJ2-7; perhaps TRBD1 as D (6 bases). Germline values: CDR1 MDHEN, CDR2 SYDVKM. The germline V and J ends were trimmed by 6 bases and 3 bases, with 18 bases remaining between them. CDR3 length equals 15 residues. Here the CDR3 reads CASSATGSPLYEQYF. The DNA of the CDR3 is TGTGCCAGCAGCGCCACAGGGTCTCCCCTCTACGAGCAGTACTTC.

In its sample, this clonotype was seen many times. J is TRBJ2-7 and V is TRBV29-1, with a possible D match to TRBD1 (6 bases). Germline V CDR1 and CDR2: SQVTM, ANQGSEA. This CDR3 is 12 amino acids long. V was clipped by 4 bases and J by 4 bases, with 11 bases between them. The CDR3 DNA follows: TGCAGCGTTGTAGACAGGAAATACGAGCAGTACTTC. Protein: CSVVDRKYEQYF.

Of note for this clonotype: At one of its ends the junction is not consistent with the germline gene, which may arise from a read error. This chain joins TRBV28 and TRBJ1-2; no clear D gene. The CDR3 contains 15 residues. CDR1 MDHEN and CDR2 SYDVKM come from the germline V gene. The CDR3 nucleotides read TGTGCCGGCAGTTTAATGGTCCACTCTGGCTATGGCTACACCTTC. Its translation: CAGSLMVHSGYGYTF.

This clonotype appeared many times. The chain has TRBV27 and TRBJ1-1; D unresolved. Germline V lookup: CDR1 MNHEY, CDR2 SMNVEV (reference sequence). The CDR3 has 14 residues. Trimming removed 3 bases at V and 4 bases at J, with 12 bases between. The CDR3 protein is CASSFGWASTEAFF. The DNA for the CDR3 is TGTGCCAGCAGTTTTGGGTGGGCAAGCACTGAAGCTTTCTTT.